These T cell receptor beta chains were read from a single sample in a study of T cell responses to AZD1222 COVID-19 vaccine. Sequencing was performed with immunoSEQ multiplex PCR; in TCRdb, only in-frame clones are kept and a portion is missing. This sample has some 150,000 clones, with 75% to 90% found just once. Sequenced material: peripheral blood, taken 28 days after the second AZD1222 dose. The receptors originated from an adult who received the AZD1222 COVID-19 vaccine. Both conserved end residues are part of each CDR3. D genes are given only for firm matches. Size tells how often a clone was seen (once, few, many) or the class of an expanded clone, and some rows leave it out.

D gene,J gene,clone size,V gene,CDR3 DNA,CDR3 protein
.,TRBJ1-4,few,TRBV11-2,TGTGCCAGCAGCTGGGGGACAAAGGGCGACGAAAAACTGTTTTTT,CASSWGTKGDEKLFF
TRBD1,TRBJ2-2,once,TRBV24-1,TGTGCCACCAGCCGGACAGGGACGAACACCGGGGAGCTGTTTTTT,CATSRTGTNTGELFF
TRBD1,TRBJ2-7,.,TRBV27,TGTGCCAGCAGTTCCCGGACAGGGTCTGGAGAGCAGTACTTC,CASSSRTGSGEQYF
.,TRBJ2-7,few,TRBV15,TGTGCCACCAGCAGAGAAATGCTCTACGAGCAGTACTTC,CATSREMLYEQYF
TRBD1,TRBJ1-2,.,TRBV14,TGTGCCAGCAGCGCGACTAAGGGGGCGAATTACTACACCTTC,CASSATKGANYYTF
.,TRBJ1-2,.,TRBV7-9,TGTGCCAGCAGCTTAGATGCAGGACCGCCTTACTTC,CASSLDAGPPYF
.,TRBJ1-4,.,TRBV7-2,TGTGCCAGCAGAGGGGCTACAACTAATGAAAAACTGTTTTTT,CASRGATTNEKLFF
TRBD2,TRBJ2-1,.,TRBV2,TGTGCCAGCAGTGTGCTAGCGGGAACTGAGCAGTTCTTC,CASSVLAGTEQFF
.,TRBJ1-3,.,TRBV7-2,TGTGCCAGCAGCTTAGGGATGGGAGGAAACACCATATATTTT,CASSLGMGGNTIYF
TRBD2,TRBJ2-2,once,TRBV11-2,TGTGCCAGCAGCTTAGGGACTAGCGTAAACACCGGGGAGCTGTTTTTT,CASSLGTSVNTGELFF
TRBD1,TRBJ1-2,.,TRBV19,TGTGCCAGTAGACTACCGGGACAGGGGGCTCAGAATGGCTACACCTTC,CASRLPGQGAQNGYTF
TRBD2,TRBJ2-2,.,TRBV19,TGTGCCAGTAGTATTGGACTAGCGGGATACACCGGGGAGCTGTTTTTT,CASSIGLAGYTGELFF
.,TRBJ2-5,.,TRBV18,TGTGCCAGCTCACAACAGGGTACGGCAGAGACCCAGTACTTC,CASSQQGTAETQYF
.,TRBJ1-1,.,TRBV5-4,TGTGCCAGCAGTCCGCAAATTGGGGGCGCGGGTGAAGCTTTCTTT,CASSPQIGGAGEAFF
.,TRBJ1-1,once,TRBV6-4,TGTGCCAGCAGTTTTACGGCAAACACTGAAGCTTTCTTT,CASSFTANTEAFF
TRBD1,TRBJ1-4,.,TRBV28,TGTGCCAGCGGCCTGCTTACCCGGGACAGGGGGCAACTGTTTTTT,CASGLLTRDRGQLFF
TRBD1,TRBJ1-4,.,TRBV2,TGTGCCAGCAGTGACTGGACAGGAGGGGAAAAACTGTTTTTT,CASSDWTGGEKLFF
TRBD1,TRBJ2-2,few,TRBV27,TGTGCCAGCAGCCGACAGGGTGGGCTAGGCGGGGAGCTGTTTTTT,CASSRQGGLGGELFF
TRBD1,TRBJ2-1,.,TRBV7-9,TGTGCCAGCAGCTTAGACAGAGGGGGACAGGACAATGAGCAGTTCTTC,CASSLDRGGQDNEQFF
.,TRBJ2-3,once,TRBV28,TGTGCCAGCAGTAGCCCAAATACGCAGTATTTT,CASSSPNTQYF
TRBD1,TRBJ1-2,.,TRBV3-1/TRBV3-2,TGTGCCAGCAGCCATTCCCTCCGGGACAGGGCGGGCTATGGCTACACCTTC,CASSHSLRDRAGYGYTF
TRBD2,TRBJ2-7,.,TRBV6-2/TRBV6-3,TGTGCCAGCAGTTCACCGACTAGCGGTTCCTACGAGCAGTACTTC,CASSSPTSGSYEQYF
.,TRBJ1-3,.,TRBV7-2,TGTGCCAGCAGCTTACTAACAGGCTCTGGAAACACCATATATTTT,CASSLLTGSGNTIYF
.,TRBJ2-3,.,TRBV12-3/TRBV12-4,TGTGCCAGCAGTTTCCGAGGGCCAGATACGCAGTATTTT,CASSFRGPDTQYF
.,TRBJ1-2,.,TRBV7-9,TGTGCCAGCAAAGCAGGGGAATCCTCTAACTATGGCTACACCTTC,CASKAGESSNYGYTF
.,TRBJ1-3,.,TRBV6-2/TRBV6-3,TGTGCCAGCAGCCGGGACGTCGGAAACACCATATATTTT,CASSRDVGNTIYF
.,TRBJ1-3,once,TRBV5-6,TGTGCCAGCAGCTTGGGCTGGAGGCTTATTGGAAACACCATATATTTT,CASSLGWRLIGNTIYF
TRBD1,TRBJ1-4,.,TRBV19,TGTGCCAGTAGTGACGGACAGGGTATAGGGGAAAAACTGTTTTTT,CASSDGQGIGEKLFF
.,TRBJ1-2,.,TRBV27,TGTGCCAGCAGCCGGGGGGGAATGCCCTATGGCTACACCTTC,CASSRGGMPYGYTF
.,TRBJ1-5,once,TRBV29-1,TGCAGCGTTCAAGCCCTTCTTAGCAATCAGCCCCAGCATTTT,CSVQALLSNQPQHF
TRBD1,TRBJ1-5,.,TRBV6-5,TGTGCCAGCATGGTAGGACAGGTCAATCAGCCCCAGCATTTT,CASMVGQVNQPQHF
TRBD1,TRBJ2-5,.,TRBV7-2,TGTGCCAGCAGCTTTTTTTTAGGACAGGGCCAAGGGACCCAGTACTTC,CASSFFLGQGQGTQYF
.,TRBJ1-6,.,TRBV7-2,TGTGCCAGCACTCAAGACAGACTTAATTCACCCCTCCACTTT,CASTQDRLNSPLHF
.,TRBJ2-7,.,TRBV7-9,TGTGCCAGCAGCCTCACTGCAGGGGAGCAGTACTTC,CASSLTAGEQYF
.,TRBJ2-1,.,TRBV4-3,TGCGCCAGCAGCCAGAGGCCGGGAACCTACGGTGAGCAGTTCTTC,CASSQRPGTYGEQFF
TRBD2,TRBJ2-5,few,TRBV2,TGTGCCAGCAGTGAAGGACTAGCGGATCAAGAGACCCAGTACTTC,CASSEGLADQETQYF
TRBD2,TRBJ2-1,.,TRBV4-2,TGTGCCAGCAGCCAAGAGTGGTCTGGCAGCGGGAGGGGAGGCGGTGAGCAGTTCTTC,CASSQEWSGSGRGGGEQFF
.,TRBJ1-3,.,TRBV6-5,TGTGCCAGCAGTTACTCGCGGGGTTCGTCTGGAAACACCATATATTTT,CASSYSRGSSGNTIYF